The next 23 T cell receptor beta chains were all read from a single sample in a study of T cells in Graves' hyperthyroidism and ophthalmopathy. Amplified regions were TCR beta CDR3 sequences from RNA transcripts. During a first-round RT-PCR of the TCR CDR3, the HTBI primer set was used. From the multiplex PCR reads, TCRdb called clonotypes with MiXCR, one entry per CDR3 protein. This sample carries fewer than 400,000 distinct CDR3 sequences, about 25% of them seen once, and the ten largest clones take about 70%. The sample consisted of blood. These receptors were obtained from a man aged 50-59 years with Graves' hyperthyroidism.

This clonotype was observed a few times. The rearrangement links TRBV7-9 to TRBJ2-3; D might be TRBD1 or TRBD2, each matching 5 bases. From germline, CDR1 is SEHNR and CDR2 FQNEAQ (reference sequence). CDR3 length: 16 residues. V lost 6 bases to trimming and J lost 3 bases, with 19 bases between them. The CDR3, as DNA: TGTGCCAGCAGATCCGAGGGGAGAAGTTGGACAGATACGCAGTATTTT. Protein: CASRSEGRSWTDTQYF.

This clonotype was counted at least ten times. The V call is TRBV2, the J call TRBJ2-7; D might be TRBD1 (6 bases). This CDR3 contains 11 residues. CDR1 is SNHLY and CDR2 is FYNNEI in the germline V gene. V was clipped by 6 bases and J by 8 bases, with 11 bases between them. The DNA for the CDR3 is TGTGCCAGCAGGGACAGAAGCCAGCAGTACTTC. Residues: CASRDRSQQYF.

For this clonotype: The missing conserved phenylalanine or tryptophan at the end of this CDR3 makes a read error likely. The genes are TRBV5-1 and TRBJ2-1; 9 bases map to TRBD2. There are 17 residues in the CDR3. Per the germline V gene, CDR1 is SGHRS and CDR2 is YFSETQ. J was trimmed by 0 bases and V by 0 bases; bases with no gene match: 4. The CDR3 sequence is CASSLATSGYSYNEQFV. The CDR3 coding sequence is TGCGCCAGCAGCTTGGCGACTAGCGGCTACTCCTACAATGAGCAGTTCGTC.

With respect to this clonotype: At one of its ends the junction is not consistent with the germline gene, which may arise from a read error. J is TRBJ1-4 and V is TRBV11-2; 7 nucleotides line up with TRBD1. Per the germline V gene, CDR1 is SGHAT and CDR2 is FQNNGV. This CDR3 has 17 amino acids. In DNA form, the CDR3 reads TGTGCCAGCAGCTTCTCGCGGGACAGTGCAACTAATGGAAAACTGTTTTTT. Translated: CASSFSRDSATNGKLFF.

The chain has TRBV5-4 and TRBJ2-5; 10 positions match TRBD2. The V and J ends lost 5 bases and 2 bases, in that order; junction bases with no gene match: 6. The CDR3 is made up of 15 amino acids. Germline V gene lookup returns CDR1 SGHNT and CDR2 YYREEE (reference sequence). This CDR3 reads CASRRTSGAQETQYF. As DNA, the CDR3 is TGTGCCAGCAGGCGGACTAGCGGAGCTCAAGAGACCCAGTACTTC.

The chain has TRBV5-1 and TRBJ2-2; D call uncertain. V lost 9 bases and J 0 bases, leaving 15 bases between the germline ends. This CDR3 contains 15 residues. The germline gives CDR1 SGHRS, CDR2 YFSETQ. CDR3 coding DNA: TGCGCCACCGCCGATACGGGCGCGAACACCGGGGAGCTGTTTTTT. Encoded protein: CATADTGANTGELFF.

V and J are TRBV3-1 and TRBJ1-2, with D possibly being TRBD1 (5 bases). The CDR3 has 14 residues. V was clipped by 2 bases and J by 7 bases, with 14 bases between them. Germline assignment: CDR1 LGHDT and CDR2 YNNKEL (reference sequence). The CDR3 protein is CASSQTSIGVGYTF. CDR3 bases: TGTGCCAGCAGCCAAACCTCCATAGGGGTTGGCTACACCTTC.

The chain combines TRBV28 with TRBJ2-3, with D possibly TRBD1 on 5 matching bases. Germline CDR1 MDHEN, CDR2 SYDVKM. Trimming cost V 5 bases and J 6 bases, with 15 bases left between them. This CDR3 is built from 14 residues. The DNA for the CDR3 is TGTGCCAGCAGTCCGCCCAGGGTAATGGATACGCAGTATTTT. Amino acids: CASSPPRVMDTQYF.

This clonotype was seen repeatedly, ten times or more. This chain links TRBV11-3 with TRBJ2-1, with D perhaps given as TRBD1 or TRBD2 (5 bases each). V lost 2 bases and J 7 bases, leaving 9 bases between the germline ends. The CDR3 totals 13 residues. The germline V gene encodes CDR1 SGHNT and CDR2 YENEEA. In DNA form, the CDR3 reads TGTGCCAGCAGCTTAAGAGGGGTTAATGAGCAGTTCTTC. Amino acids: CASSLRGVNEQFF.

This clonotype has ten or more counts. The DNA of the CDR3 is TGTGCCAGCAGTTTAATGGGGTCCTACAATGAGCAGTTCTTC. This sequence encodes CASSLMGSYNEQFF. This sequence joins TRBV28 and TRBJ2-1; D call uncertain. The germline V and J ends were trimmed by 2 bases and 1 base, with 6 bases remaining between them. In germline, CDR1 is MDHEN, CDR2 SYDVKM. The CDR3 extends over 14 amino acids.

The chain recombines TRBV12-3 or TRBV12-4 with TRBJ2-2; 8 bases agree with TRBD2. The CDR3 has 15 amino acids. V lost 1 base and J lost 4; bases outside the gene matches: 2. The CDR3 spells CASSLELAVTGELFF. The CDR3 nucleotides read TGTGCCAGCAGTTTAGAACTAGCGGTCACCGGGGAGCTGTTTTTT.

The V and J genes are TRBV27 and TRBJ2-1; 9 bases map to TRBD2. The germline CDR1 and CDR2 sequences are MNHEY and SMNVEV (reference sequence). V lost 5 bases and J lost 2; bases outside the gene matches: 4. CDR3 length: 15 amino acids. The CDR3 is CASSVAGGAYNEQFF. The CDR3 DNA sequence: TGTGCCAGCAGTGTGGCGGGAGGGGCCTACAATGAGCAGTTCTTC.

This clonotype was counted at least ten times. The gene calls are TRBV11-2 and TRBJ1-4, with D hard to call. Germline V gives CDR1 SGHAT, CDR2 FQNNGV. This CDR3 comprises 13 residues. V was trimmed by 7 bases and J by 3 bases, leaving 9 bases between them. Here the CDR3 reads CASTKGPNEKLFF. In nucleotides, the CDR3 is TGTGCCAGCACAAAGGGTCCTAATGAAAAACTGTTTTTT.

This chain's CDR3 is CSAGGGQSYEQYF. CDR3 bases: TGCAGTGCTGGGGGGGGACAGAGCTACGAGCAGTACTTC. The J gene is TRBJ2-7, the V gene TRBV20-1, with D perhaps being TRBD1 or TRBD2 (7 bases each). From germline, CDR1 is DFQATT and CDR2 SNEGSKA (reference sequence). This CDR3 is built from 13 residues. V lost 5 bases and J 3 bases, leaving 14 bases between the germline ends.

The genes are TRBV20-1 and TRBJ2-5, with 7 bases aligning to TRBD1. This CDR3 is built from 15 residues. The junction had 13 bases not matched to a gene; V was cut back by 4 bases and J by 5 bases. Per the germline V gene, CDR1 is DFQATT and CDR2 is SNEGSKA (reference sequence). The CDR3 loop reads CSAIRDRTHLETQYF. CDR3 DNA sequence: TGCAGTGCTATTAGGGACAGAACGCATCTTGAGACCCAGTACTTC.

This clonotype has only one observation. The junction departs from germline at one end; a sequencing error may be responsible. The chain joins TRBV7-2 to TRBJ2-1, with D uncertain. Per the germline V gene, CDR1 is SGHTA and CDR2 is FQGNSA. The CDR3 loop spans 11 amino acids. CDR3 DNA sequence: TGTGCCAGCAGCTTAGGTATGGTTTCCCTCTTC. It encodes CASSLGMVSLF.

This clonotype appeared a few times. The chain uses TRBV24-1 and TRBJ2-3; no firm D call. The CDR3 is 13 amino acids. V gave up 3 bases and J gave up 0 bases, with 3 bases separating them. Germline V gene lookup returns CDR1 KGHDR and CDR2 SFDVKD. CDR3 loop: CATSDPSTDTQYF. Here the CDR3 DNA reads TGTGCCACCAGTGATCCCAGCACAGATACGCAGTATTTT.

This clonotype appeared a few times. This chain joins TRBV20-1 and TRBJ2-2; TRBD1 agrees at 10 bases. This CDR3 contains 17 residues. V dropped 1 base and J dropped 4; count of bases not matched to a gene: 9. Per the germline V gene, CDR1 is DFQATT and CDR2 is SNEGSKA (reference sequence). This CDR3 reads CSARVYRQGAGTGELFF. CDR3 DNA sequence: TGCAGTGCTAGAGTCTACCGACAGGGGGCAGGCACCGGGGAGCTGTTTTTT.

This clonotype showed up just a few times. This chain links TRBV28 with TRBJ2-1, with 8 bases lining up with TRBD2. CDR3 length: 16 amino acids. Germline CDR1 and CDR2: MDHEN and SYDVKM. V dropped 6 bases and J dropped 0; count of bases not matched to a gene: 7. Here the CDR3 DNA reads TGTGCCAGCAGAAGAGCGGGGGCAAGCTCCTACAATGAGCAGTTCTTC. It yields the protein CASRRAGASSYNEQFF.

The CDR3 DNA is TGTGCCAGCAGCCTCACCCTTGAAGCTTTCTTT. It encodes CASSLTLEAFF. The chain carries TRBV2 and TRBJ1-1; D is undetermined. CDR3 size: 11 residues. The V end lost 6 bases, the J end lost 7 bases, and 9 bases lay between the germline ends. Looked up from germline, CDR1 is SNHLY and CDR2 is FYNNEI.

For this clonotype: The junction and the germline gene differ at one end; a read error may be behind it. CDR3 DNA sequence: TGTGCCAGCAGCCCCCTGCCGGGACAGGGGGGCTACGGGCAGTACTTC. Encoded protein: CASSPLPGQGGYGQYF. The chain recombines TRBV14 with TRBJ2-7, with TRBD1 matching 11 bases. Germline lookup yields CDR1 SGHDN and CDR2 FVKESK. The CDR3 extends over 16 amino acids. The whole variable domain, remainder taken from reference TRBV14 and TRBJ2-7, is EAGVTQFPSHSVIEKGQTVTLRCDPISGHDNLYWYRRVMGKEIKFLLHFVKESKQDESGMPNNRFLAERTGGTYSTLKVQPAELEDSGVYFCASSPLPGQGGYGQYFGPGTRLTVT.

This clonotype was seen only once. A much larger clone differs by one base, so this may be a read error. This CDR3 fails to terminate in the conserved phenylalanine or tryptophan, so it likely reflects a read error. The chain links TRBV2 to TRBJ2-1; D gene ambiguous. The CDR3 is made up of 13 amino acids. CDR1 is SNHLY and CDR2 is FYNNEI in the germline V gene. The ends were cut back, 6 bases at V and 5 bases at J, with 11 bases in the middle. The CDR3 nucleotides are TGTGCCAGCAGGTTAGACGTTGACAATGAGCAGTTCTCC. Its translation is CASRLDVDNEQFS.

The V gene is TRBV30, the J gene TRBJ2-5, with D hard to call. V lost 4 bases and J 5 bases, leaving 20 bases between the germline ends. There are 15 residues in the CDR3. The germline V gene has CDR1 GTSNPN and CDR2 SVGIG (reference sequence). DNA for the CDR3: TGTGCCTGGAATGAGTTCGGTACAATGGGGGAGACCCAGTACTTC. This sequence encodes CAWNEFGTMGETQYF.